The clone carrying this T cell receptor beta chain was recorded once. Its antigen remains unknown. One end of the junction is discordant with germline, which a read error may explain. This specimen belongs to a study of blood T cells in healthy people across ages. Whole-study results and caveats: Possibly confounding the expanded clonotype changes was the fact that donor CMV status was unknown. Significant beta diversity loss was already apparent by age roughly 44, declining roughly linearly.

Together with a sample-barcoded 5' primer, a J-beta primer mix was included in a second PCR lasting about 6 to 11 cycles. TCRdb recomputed calls from the 5' RACE reads with MiXCR, one row per CDR3 protein. The sample includes some 880,000 distinct CDR3 sequences, around 36% of them seen just once. The CDR3 consists of 14 residues. Germline V CDR1 and CDR2: DFQATT, SNEGSKA (reference sequence). Specimen: blood. V usage is TRBV20-1 and J usage is TRBJ2-3; 8 bases fit TRBD1. This clonotype was obtained from a man between 18 and 35 years old in good health. DNA of the CDR3: TGCAGTGCTAGGGACAGGGCTGGCACAGGTACGCAGTATTTT. This encodes CSARDRAGTGTQYF.